Below are 23 T cell receptor beta chains sequenced from a single sample in a study of cytomegalovirus exposure and HLA in healthy donors. PCR employed 60 Vbeta and 13 Jbeta primers. Sequencing was performed with immunoSEQ multiplex PCR; in TCRdb, only in-frame clones are kept and a portion is missing. The data hold more than 95,000 clones, with about two thirds observed a single time. The sample comprised PBMCs. All receptors derive from a man aged 25-45 years in good health and CMV-seronegative.

This chain links TRBV7-2 with TRBJ2-5; no reliable D call. V dropped 3 bases and J dropped 4 bases, with 12 bases sitting between them. Per germline, CDR1 SGHTA and CDR2 FQGNSA. The CDR3 runs 14 residues. The CDR3 sequence: CASSLGLTGETQYF. CDR3 DNA sequence: TGTGCCAGCAGCTTGGGCCTTACCGGAGAGACCCAGTACTTC.

J is TRBJ1-1 and V is TRBV5-1; 10 nucleotides match TRBD1. The junction had 9 bases not matched to a gene; V was cut back by 3 bases and J by 4 bases. The CDR3 has 16 amino acids. Germline CDR1 reads SGHRS; CDR2 reads YFSETQ. The CDR3 sequence is CASSSLTGGEGTEAFF. The CDR3 coding sequence is TGCGCCAGCAGCTCCCTGACAGGGGGCGAGGGCACTGAAGCTTTCTTT.

V usage is TRBV28 and J usage is TRBJ1-2; no reliable D call. Looked up from germline, CDR1 is MDHEN and CDR2 is SYDVKM. The CDR3 spans 15 residues. Trimming pared 5 bases from V and 3 bases from J, leaving 16 bases between. CDR3: CASSRPTRGDYGYTF. The CDR3, as DNA: TGTGCCAGCAGTCGCCCCACTCGGGGAGACTATGGCTACACCTTC.

The CDR3 DNA reads TGCGCCAGCACCGTACAGGGATCCTACGAGCAGTACTTC. This translates into CASTVQGSYEQYF. The chain uses TRBV5-1 and TRBJ2-7; a possible D gene is TRBD1 (6 bases). This CDR3 has 13 residues. CDR1 and CDR2 from the germline V gene are SGHRS and YFSETQ. Trimming took 6 bases from V and 1 from J, leaving 11 bases between them.

Of note for this clone: Germline is not matched at one junction end, which may reflect a read error. V gene TRBV7-9 combines with J gene TRBJ2-7, with D hard to call. The germline V gene has CDR1 SEHNR and CDR2 FQNEAQ (reference sequence). The CDR3 covers 10 residues. The CDR3 region is CSSSSGEQYF. CDR3 nucleotide sequence: TGTTCCAGCAGCTCGGGCGAGCAGTACTTC. Together with reference TRBV7-9 and TRBJ2-7, the CDR3 gives the full variable domain: DTGVSQNPRHKITKRGQNVTFRCDPISEHNRLYWYRQTLGQGPEFLTYFQNEAQLEKSRLLSDRFSAERPKGSFSTLEIQRTEQGDSAMYLCSSSSGEQYFGPGTRLTVT.

The V and J genes are TRBV6-1 and TRBJ1-2, with D perhaps TRBD1 (5 bases). Trimming shortened V by 2 bases and J by 6 bases, and 16 bases separated the two germline ends. The CDR3 length is 15 residues. The germline V gene encodes CDR1 MNHNS and CDR2 SASEGT. The CDR3 loop is CASSETPGEKNGYTF. The CDR3 DNA follows: TGTGCCAGCAGTGAAACCCCGGGGGAGAAAAATGGCTACACCTTC.

This clone was counted only a few times. V and J are TRBV7-9 and TRBJ2-1; tentatively, D is TRBD1 (6 bases). V lost 4 bases and J lost 0, with 13 bases in between. The CDR3 length is 16 residues. Germline V gene lookup returns CDR1 SEHNR and CDR2 FQNEAQ (reference sequence). The CDR3 region has the DNA TGTGCCAGCAGCTCAAAAACAGGGAGCTCCTACAATGAGCAGTTCTTC. It is translated as CASSSKTGSSYNEQFF.

The chain has TRBV28 and TRBJ2-6, with no clear D. Trimming cost V 4 bases and J 1 base, with 8 bases left between them. The CDR3 is 15 amino acids. Germline V lookup: CDR1 MDHEN, CDR2 SYDVKM. CDR3 residues: CASSSTISGANVLTF. The CDR3 bases are TGTGCCAGCAGTTCCACAATTTCTGGGGCCAACGTCCTGACTTTC.

Here the CDR3 DNA reads TGTGCCAGCAGTTTCCGCCCGGGACAGGGGCCGAACACTGAAGCTTTCTTT. Amino acids: CASSFRPGQGPNTEAFF. The genes are TRBV28 and TRBJ1-1; 10 bases align to TRBD1. The CDR3 consists of 17 residues. The germline V gene encodes CDR1 MDHEN and CDR2 SYDVKM. Trimming took 3 bases from V and 1 from J; bases not matched to a gene: 8.

The rearrangement joins TRBV27 to TRBJ2-3; D unclear. The germline V gene encodes CDR1 MNHEY and CDR2 SMNVEV (reference sequence). This CDR3 spans 12 amino acids. The V and J ends lost 8 bases and 3 bases respectively, with 9 bases between them. CDR3 sequence: CASQSGTDTQYF. CDR3 sequence (DNA): TGTGCCAGCCAGTCTGGTACAGATACGCAGTATTTT.

V is TRBV27 and J is TRBJ2-3; 11 nucleotides line up with TRBD2. Germline V gene sequence: CDR1 MNHEY, CDR2 SMNVEV (reference sequence). The V gene end was trimmed by 8 bases and the J gene end by 2 bases; junction bases not matched to a gene: 6. The CDR3 extends over 15 amino acids. The CDR3 coding sequence is TGTGCCAGCCTTCTAGCGGGGGGACCCACAGATACGCAGTATTTT. It specifies CASLLAGGPTDTQYF.

The chain employs TRBV18 and TRBJ1-1, with D unclear. The length of the CDR3 is 13 residues. Trimming left V 3 bases short and J 1 base short, with 6 bases between. CDR1 KGHSH and CDR2 LQKENI come from the germline V gene. The CDR3 DNA follows: TGTGCCAGCTCACCCCGACAGAACACTGAAGCTTTCTTT. Translation: CASSPRQNTEAFF.

This rearrangement joins TRBV6-6 to TRBJ1-4; D gene ambiguous. Trimming stripped 6 bases from V and 3 bases from J, with 5 bases between. The CDR3 runs to 12 residues. Germline V gene sequence: CDR1 MNHNY, CDR2 SVGAGI (reference sequence). CDR3 DNA: TGTGCCAGCAGCAGATCTAATGAAAAACTGTTTTTT. The encoded protein is CASSRSNEKLFF.

This chain connects TRBV18 to TRBJ2-1; D gene unclear. The CDR3 has 12 residues. Germline CDR1 KGHSH, CDR2 LQKENI. Trimming cost V 3 bases and J 4 bases, with 4 bases left between them. DNA of the CDR3: TGTGCCAGCTCACCGGAGTACAATGAGCAGTTCTTC. Its translation is CASSPEYNEQFF.

V and J are TRBV5-1 and TRBJ1-6; D may be TRBD1 (5 bases). With 1 base removed from V and 5 bases from J, the gap between germline ends came to 10 bases. CDR1 SGHRS and CDR2 YFSETQ come from the germline V gene. This CDR3 spans 15 amino acids. The CDR3 DNA follows: TGCGCCAGCAGCTTGTTTTCGGACAATAATTCACCCCTCCACTTT. The encoded protein is CASSLFSDNNSPLHF.

The rearrangement uses TRBV7-9 and TRBJ2-5, with 7 bases fitting TRBD2. The germline V gene has CDR1 SEHNR and CDR2 FQNEAQ (reference sequence). The CDR3 is made up of 15 amino acids. The V segment lost 3 bases and the J segment 5 bases; nucleotides outside the gene matches: 9. CDR3 amino acids: CASSFPGGIRETQYF. The CDR3 DNA sequence: TGTGCCAGCAGCTTTCCGGGGGGAATTAGGGAGACCCAGTACTTC.

As to this clone: Germline and junction disagree at one end, which may indicate a read error. This rearrangement joins TRBV30 to TRBJ2-2, with a possible D match to TRBD2 (7 bases). Germline V gene sequence: CDR1 GTSNPN, CDR2 SVGIG (reference sequence). The CDR3 contains 13 residues. This chain's CDR3 is CAYGAGATEELFF. DNA for the CDR3: TGTGCCTATGGGGCGGGGGCGACCGAGGAGCTGTTTTTT.

The chain couples TRBV9 to TRBJ1-3; possibly TRBD1 for D (6 bases). Germline CDR1 is SGDLS and CDR2 is YYNGEE. The CDR3 is 15 residues long. V lost 4 bases to trimming and J lost 0 bases, with 11 bases between them. CDR3: CASSKLQGSGNTIYF. The CDR3 region has the DNA TGTGCCAGCAGCAAATTACAGGGCTCTGGAAACACCATATATTTT.

The chain employs TRBV7-2 and TRBJ1-4; 9 bases agree with TRBD1. The germline CDR1 and CDR2 sequences are SGHTA and FQGNSA. V trimming: 1 base; J trimming: 7 bases; junction bases outside the gene matches: 7. CDR3 length equals 16 residues. CDR3 nucleotide sequence: TGTGCCAGCAGCTTAGGGGACAGGGTACTAATTGAAAAACTGTTTTTT. It translates to CASSLGDRVLIEKLFF. The whole variable domain, filled in from reference TRBV7-2 and TRBJ1-4, reads GAGVSQSPSNKVTEKGKDVELRCDPISGHTALYWYRQSLGQGLEFLIYFQGNSAPDKSGLPSDRFSAERTGGSVSTLTIQRTQQEDSAVYLCASSLGDRVLIEKLFFGSGTQLSVL.

This chain uses TRBV2 with TRBJ1-4; D is possibly TRBD1 (5 bases). The CDR3 sequence is 14 residues long. CDR1 is SNHLY and CDR2 is FYNNEI in the germline V gene. The ends were cut back, 1 base at V and 8 bases at J, with 11 bases in the middle. The CDR3 sequence: CASSEDQGGEKLFF. DNA of the CDR3: TGTGCCAGCAGTGAAGACCAGGGAGGGGAAAAACTGTTTTTT.

This chain uses TRBV15 with TRBJ1-5, with D possibly matching TRBD1 (6 bases). The length of the CDR3 is 17 residues. Deletions cut 1 base from V and 0 bases from J, with 13 bases between. Germline CDR1 reads LNHNV; CDR2 reads YYDKDF (reference sequence). CDR3 DNA: TGTGCCACCAGCAGAGGCGGACAGTACAATAGCAATCAGCCCCAGCATTTT. Residues: CATSRGGQYNSNQPQHF.

The chain recombines TRBV28 with TRBJ1-2; 7 bases fit TRBD1. With 1 base clipped from V and 3 bases from J, the junction kept 2 bases outside the gene matches. This CDR3 has 14 residues. The germline gives CDR1 MDHEN, CDR2 SYDVKM. The DNA of the CDR3 is TGTGCCAGCAGTTTATTCGACAGGGACTATGGCTACACCTTC. It is translated as CASSLFDRDYGYTF.

The chain recombines TRBV7-8 with TRBJ2-7; 8 bases map to TRBD1. Trimming cost V 5 bases and J 3 bases; bases outside gene matches: 3. The CDR3 contains 13 residues. Germline V gene sequence: CDR1 SGHVS, CDR2 FQNEAQ. The CDR3 sequence: CASSKQGVYEQYF. The CDR3 nucleotides read TGTGCCAGCAGCAAACAGGGGGTCTACGAGCAGTACTTC.